This T cell receptor beta chain was sequenced for a study of T-cell reconstitution after alpha-beta-depleted transplantation in children (dated by TCRdb to 2016 to 2017). A note on the overall study: T-cell immune reconstitution after TCRalphabeta/CD19-depleted allogeneic hematopoietic cell transplantation in children was quantitatively tracked in the study by means of TCR repertoire profiling.

This clonotype has just a few counts. It lacks a known antigen. A read error may account for a junction end that differs from germline. The sample's treatment or condition label is to be understood as: allogeneic hematopoietic cell transplantation with graft depleted of TCRalphabeta T cells and CD19 B cells. The transplant recipients were children given TCRalphabeta/CD19-depleted allogeneic hematopoietic cell grafts. The library was produced with PCR. This sample was sequenced with an Illumina HiSeq 2500. TCR libraries were prepared with molecular barcoding, using unique molecular identifiers to normalize TCRbeta repertoire quantification. The public reads were reprocessed in TCRdb via fastp at Q25 and MiXCR, keeping in-frame beta chains. Each CDR3 protein appears once, grouped with its most common genes and DNA. This sample has about 90,000 distinct CDR3 sequences in its table, and around 16% of those were observed once. The ten largest clones capture around a fifth of the sample.

From the cysteine through the phenylalanine, the CDR3 covers 15 amino acids. Only CDR3 DNA is held: 45 bases, read in frame from base 1. Reading the germline V gene gives CDR1 SGHRS and CDR2 YFSETQ. Study-wide findings and limitations: About two months after transplant, the apparently early recovery of alphabetaT-cell counts reportedly depended on just several hundred clones that had expanded rapidly and came from non-depleted graft cells. In some patients, the high TCRbeta diversity seen at day 60 was put down to recipient T cells and intrathymic progenitors that had survived conditioning. Hyperexpanded clone frequencies declined over subsequent months; after one year, T-cell counts and TCRbeta diversity were mostly attributed to newly produced T cells.

In this chain, TRBV5-1 is recombined with TRBJ1-4, and 8 junction bases match TRBD1. The sequences come from PBMCs, mostly from graft donor cells, collected 180 days after TCRalphabeta/CD19-depleted stem cell transplant. The receptor was derived from a male patient under 10 years old who had a stem cell transplant for acute lymphoblastic leukemia, so the T cells may come from the graft donor. In nucleotide form, the sequence is TGCGCCAGCACCTTGGGTGAGACAGGGGTCGAAAAACTGTTTTTT. It is translated as CASTLGETGVEKLFF.